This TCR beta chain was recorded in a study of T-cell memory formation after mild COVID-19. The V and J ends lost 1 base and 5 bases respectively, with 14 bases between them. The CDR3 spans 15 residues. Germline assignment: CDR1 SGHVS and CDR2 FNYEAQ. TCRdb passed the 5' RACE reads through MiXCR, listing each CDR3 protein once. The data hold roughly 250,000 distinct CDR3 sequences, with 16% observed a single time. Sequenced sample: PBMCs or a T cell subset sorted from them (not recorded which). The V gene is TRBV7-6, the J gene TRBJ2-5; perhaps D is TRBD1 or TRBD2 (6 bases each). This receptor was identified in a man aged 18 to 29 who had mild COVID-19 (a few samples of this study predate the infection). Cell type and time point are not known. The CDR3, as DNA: TGTGCCAGCAGCTTAGAACGGGGGCCCACTGAGACCCAGTACTTC. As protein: CASSLERGPTETQYF.